This T cell receptor beta chain was captured in a study of blood T cell repertoires in COVID-19 (dated by TCRdb to 2018 to 2021). Regarding the study in general: Collaborator samples came from the United States, Italy and Spain and covered acute and convalescent phases of COVID-19. The prospective study material was composed of cDNA or gDNA derived from T cells, B-cell-depleted T cells, or PBMCs. Subjects who had been exposed to COVID-19, were actively infected with it, or had recovered from it provided the deeply sampled blood TCRbeta repertoires that made up the dataset. The repertoires were released in a freely available public database intended as a resource for research on the immune response to SARS-CoV-2. The samples were drawn from the first 160 participants of the ongoing ImmuneRACE study and from 950 to 1,500 subjects provided by 6 global collaborators. The sample metadata nearly always contained a de-identified subject ID, COVID-19 status, age in years and sex. Where available, HLA class I and class II types were obtained from metadata supplied by the sample provider rather than from assay-based typing. Overall results and qualifications from the work: The amount of clinical and demographic metadata varied by source and participant and was provided uncurated.

This clone has only a few counts. Its antigen is unknown. Base-call qualities are not available, and no considerably larger clone is one nucleotide away. Collaborating institutions collected whole blood in K2EDTA tubes following their own protocols. For TCRbeta analysis, collaborator samples were shipped as frozen whole blood, as isolated PBMCs, or as DNA extracted from either sample type. The germline V gene provides CDR1 SNHLY and CDR2 FYNNEI. Ends trimmed: V by 1 base, J by 4 bases; bases unmatched to a gene: 3. From its cysteine to its phenylalanine, the CDR3 spans 14 amino acids. The kept DNA is CDR3 alone, 42 bases in frame from the first base. TCRbeta CDR3 regions were amplified from genomic DNA using the immunoSEQ Assay, a bias-controlled multiplex PCR. The paper's processing steps were these. Nucleated cell counts per sample were estimated from amplification of reference gene primers within the assay. Sequence reads were collapsed and filtered to measure the absolute abundance of every unique TCRbeta CDR3 rearrangement. Productive Simpson clonality was computed per sample as the square root of Simpson's diversity index over productive rearrangements. TCRdb's version of the immuneACCESS table is confined to in-frame rearrangements and falls short of the full clone set. An unresolved V gene accounts for under half of the shortfall where checked; the remainder is of unknown origin. V and J calls and clone size follow that table, whereas D and trimming were derived from the DNA. The sample includes more than 110,000 clones, with around nine tenths observed a single time. Of the sample, under 6% falls within the top ten clones.

The sequence was collected from a human donor in a cohort sampled during active COVID-19. The V and J genes are TRBV2 and TRBJ2-7; TRBD2 matches 8 bases in the middle. Sequenced: peripheral blood. The DNA sequence is TGTGCCAGCAGTGAAGACGGGAGGGGGTACGAGCAGTACTTC. Translated, it gives CASSEDGRGYEQYF.